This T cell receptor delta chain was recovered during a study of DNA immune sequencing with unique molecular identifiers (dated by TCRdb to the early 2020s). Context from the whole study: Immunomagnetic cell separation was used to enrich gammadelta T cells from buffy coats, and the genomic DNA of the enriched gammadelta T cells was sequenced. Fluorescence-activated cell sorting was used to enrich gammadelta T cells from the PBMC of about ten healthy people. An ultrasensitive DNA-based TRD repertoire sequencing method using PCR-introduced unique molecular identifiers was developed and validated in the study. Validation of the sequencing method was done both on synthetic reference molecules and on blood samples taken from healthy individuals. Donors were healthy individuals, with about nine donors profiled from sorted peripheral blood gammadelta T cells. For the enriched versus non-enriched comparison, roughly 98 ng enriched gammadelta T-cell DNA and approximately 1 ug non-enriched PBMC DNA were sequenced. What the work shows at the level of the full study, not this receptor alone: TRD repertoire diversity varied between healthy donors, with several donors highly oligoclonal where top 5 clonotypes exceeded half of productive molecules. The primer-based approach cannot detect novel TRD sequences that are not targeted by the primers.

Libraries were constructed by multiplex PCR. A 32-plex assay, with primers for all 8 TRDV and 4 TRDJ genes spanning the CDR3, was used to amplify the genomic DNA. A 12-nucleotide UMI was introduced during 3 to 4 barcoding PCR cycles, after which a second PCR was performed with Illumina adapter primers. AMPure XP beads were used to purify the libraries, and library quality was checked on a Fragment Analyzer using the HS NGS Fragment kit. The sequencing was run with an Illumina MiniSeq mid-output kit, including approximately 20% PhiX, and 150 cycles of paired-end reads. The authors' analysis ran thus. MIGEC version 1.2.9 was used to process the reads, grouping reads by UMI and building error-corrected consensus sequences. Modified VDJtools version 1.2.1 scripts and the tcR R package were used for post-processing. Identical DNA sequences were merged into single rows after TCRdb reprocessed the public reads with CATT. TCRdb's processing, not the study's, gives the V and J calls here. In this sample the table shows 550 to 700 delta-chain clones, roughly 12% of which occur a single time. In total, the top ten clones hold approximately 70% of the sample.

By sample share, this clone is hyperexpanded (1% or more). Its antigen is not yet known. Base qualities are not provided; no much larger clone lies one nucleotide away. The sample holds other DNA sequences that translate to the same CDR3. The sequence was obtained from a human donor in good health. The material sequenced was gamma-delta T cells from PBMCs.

Read as DNA, the sequence is TGTGCCTGTGACACCCTTGCGGTGGGGGATACCTCCTGGGACACCCGACAGATGTTTTTC. Translated, it reads CACDTLAVGDTSWDTRQMFF. Recombination connected TRDV2 to TRDJ3; TRDD3 aligns with 10 central bases. The germline V end is reduced by 0 bases and the J end by 0 bases; junction bases left unmatched: 7. Per the germline V gene, GEAIGNYY is the CDR1 and EKD is the CDR2. Inclusive of the bounding cysteine and phenylalanine, the CDR3 is 20 residues long. The kept DNA is CDR3 alone, 60 bases in frame from the first base.